This T cell receptor beta chain came from a study of T cell responses to AZD1222 COVID-19 vaccine. With 4 bases clipped from V and 7 bases from J, the junction kept 7 bases outside the gene matches. Germline-derived CDR1 and CDR2 are MGHRA and YSYEKL. This CDR3 is 14 amino acids long. This table comes from immunoSEQ multiplex PCR, and its TCRdb copy is limited to in-frame clones, with some not included. This sample has about 140,000 clones; approximately 86% occur once, and the top ten carry roughly 3%. The sequence was collected from an adult in good health. The sequences come from peripheral blood, collected on day 0 of AZD1222 vaccination. The V call is TRBV4-1, the J call TRBJ1-2; 9 bases are a match to TRBD1. DNA for the CDR3: TGCGCCAGCAGCCCCCCGGGACAGGGTCGTGGCTACACCTTC. Amino acids: CASSPPGQGRGYTF.